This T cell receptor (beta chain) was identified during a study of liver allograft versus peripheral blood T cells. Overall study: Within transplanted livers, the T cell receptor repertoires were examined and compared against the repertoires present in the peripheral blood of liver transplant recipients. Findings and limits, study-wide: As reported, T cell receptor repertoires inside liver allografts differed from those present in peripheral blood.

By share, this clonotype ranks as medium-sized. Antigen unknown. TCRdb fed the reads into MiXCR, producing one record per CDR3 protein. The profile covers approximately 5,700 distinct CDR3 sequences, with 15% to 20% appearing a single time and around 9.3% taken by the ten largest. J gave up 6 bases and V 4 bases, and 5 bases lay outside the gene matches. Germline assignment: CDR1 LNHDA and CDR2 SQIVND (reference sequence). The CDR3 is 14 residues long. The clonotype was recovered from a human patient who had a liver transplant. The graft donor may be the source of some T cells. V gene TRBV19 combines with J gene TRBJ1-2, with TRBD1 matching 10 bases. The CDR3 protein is CASSTLGQGHGYTF. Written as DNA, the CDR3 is TGTGCCAGTAGTACTCTGGGACAGGGGCATGGCTACACCTTC.